This section outlines one T cell receptor (beta chain) sequence together with its context. What it binds is unknown. The entry originates in a study of tissue T cells after allogeneic stem cell transplantation. Regarding the study as a whole: Some tissue clones might be persisting host cells; their alloreactivity or antigen specificity was not determined. Blood and spleen captured only part of the tissue TCR repertoire. TCR repertoires tracked anatomic similarity, regardless of disease or transplant status.

Sequencing of TCRbeta CDR3 at survey depth gave sequences and template counts. The method was immunoSEQ multiplex PCR; TCRdb's version includes in-frame clones alone and lacks a portion of them. The profile covers some 4,000 clones, with about 61% appearing a single time and 28% taken by the ten largest. The CDR3 consists of 15 residues. Germline V gene lookup returns CDR1 SGHVS and CDR2 FQNEAQ. Trimming at V came to 10 bases and at J to 3 bases, leaving 11 bases not matched to a gene. Source: tissue from the ileum, taken at autopsy. The clonotype was recovered from a male donor aged 60 or over with lung cancer. The chain is built from TRBV7-8 and TRBJ2-3; 9 nucleotides agree with TRBD2. CDR3 coding DNA: TGTGCCACCATGGGGGCGGGAGGGAGGACAGATACGCAGTATTTT. Protein: CATMGAGGRTDTQYF.